These T cell receptor beta chains were read from a single sample in a study of blood T cell repertoires in COVID-19. Data came from immunoSEQ multiplex PCR; TCRdb stores just in-frame clones and leaves some out. The table has roughly 70,000 clones, more than 70% seen once. Specimen: peripheral blood. Source of these receptors: a man between 70 and 80 years old with COVID-19, enrolled during active disease. The CDR3 runs from the conserved cysteine through the conserved F or W. A D gene is named only where the DNA matches it firmly.

cdr3_aa j_call d_call v_call
CASSIPRVGNQPQHF TRBJ1-5 NA TRBV19
CASSVGLGNEQFF TRBJ2-1 NA TRBV9
CASSPGVSGSGDEQFF TRBJ2-1 TRBD2 TRBV5-1
CASSHGLGTGMIYEQYF TRBJ2-7 TRBD1 TRBV3-1/TRBV3-2
CASSFPGQGAYEQYF TRBJ2-7 TRBD1 TRBV11-2
CASSPTGVAYEQYF TRBJ2-7 TRBD1 TRBV18
CASSELTGGGTEAFF TRBJ1-1 TRBD1 TRBV9
CASSPSVFTGNEQFF TRBJ2-1 NA TRBV21-1
CSASDRGGTEAFF TRBJ1-1 TRBD1 TRBV29-1
CASSISLAAIPEQYF TRBJ2-7 TRBD2 TRBV27
CASSLLRGGDYEQYF TRBJ2-7 TRBD2 TRBV27
CASSPLREGTDTQYF TRBJ2-3 NA TRBV14
CASSGTGREQYF TRBJ2-7 TRBD1 TRBV19
CASSDGIAGHNEQFF TRBJ2-1 TRBD2 TRBV6-4
CASSQGSGAGYEQYF TRBJ2-7 TRBD2 TRBV4-1
CASSKTGVNYEQYF TRBJ2-7 TRBD1 TRBV5-1